This TCR beta chain was retrieved from a study of CD8 T cells in ankylosing spondylitis. In making TCR beta libraries, quantitative 5'-RACE with molecular barcodes was used. TCRdb reprocessed the 5' RACE reads via MiXCR and lists one record per CDR3 protein. In the table there are more than 60,000 distinct CDR3 sequences, over 5% of which are singletons. The germline V gene has CDR1 MDHEN and CDR2 SYDVKM. The CDR3 is made up of 16 amino acids. After removal of 0 bases from V and 3 bases from J, the junction contained 7 bases not matched to a gene. Overall study findings and caveats: From matched ankylosing spondylitis synovial fluid, disease-linked clones were reportedly recovered at significantly enriched levels. Both synovial fluid and blood in reactive arthritis had previously been reported to carry some motif variants.

Many counts were recorded for this clonotype. Its specificity is not known. The gene calls are TRBV28 and TRBJ2-7; 8 bases match TRBD1. The TCR originated in a male donor with ankylosing spondylitis. The sample comprised synovial fluid, either unsorted or a sorted T cell fraction (not recorded which). The CDR3 reads CASSLWGDRHVYEQYF. The DNA of the CDR3 is TGTGCCAGCAGTTTATGGGGGGACAGGCACGTCTACGAGCAGTACTTC. Supplemented by reference TRBV28 and TRBJ2-7, the full variable domain reads DVKVTQSSRYLVKRTGEKVFLECVQDMDHENMFWYRQDPGLGLRLIYFSYDVKMKEKGDIPEGYSVSREKKERFSLILESASTNQTSMYLCASSLWGDRHVYEQYFGPGTRLTVT.